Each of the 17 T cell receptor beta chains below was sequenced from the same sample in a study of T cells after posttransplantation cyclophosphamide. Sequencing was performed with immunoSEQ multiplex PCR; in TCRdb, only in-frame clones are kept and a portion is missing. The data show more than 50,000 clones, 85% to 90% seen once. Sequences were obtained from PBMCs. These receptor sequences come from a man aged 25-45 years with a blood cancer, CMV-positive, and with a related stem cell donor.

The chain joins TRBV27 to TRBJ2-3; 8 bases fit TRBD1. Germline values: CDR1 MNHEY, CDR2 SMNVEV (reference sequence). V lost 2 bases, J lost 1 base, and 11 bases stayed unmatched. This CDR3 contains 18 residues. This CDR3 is CASSLRAQGAMGTDTQYF. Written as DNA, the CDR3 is TGTGCCAGCAGTTTAAGGGCCCAGGGGGCTATGGGCACAGATACGCAGTATTTT.

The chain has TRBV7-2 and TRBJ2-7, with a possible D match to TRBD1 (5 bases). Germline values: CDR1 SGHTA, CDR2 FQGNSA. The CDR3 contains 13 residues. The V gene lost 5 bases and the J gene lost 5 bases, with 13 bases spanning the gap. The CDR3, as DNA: TGTGCCAGCAGCCTCAATCAGGGTCACGAGCAGTACTTC. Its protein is CASSLNQGHEQYF.

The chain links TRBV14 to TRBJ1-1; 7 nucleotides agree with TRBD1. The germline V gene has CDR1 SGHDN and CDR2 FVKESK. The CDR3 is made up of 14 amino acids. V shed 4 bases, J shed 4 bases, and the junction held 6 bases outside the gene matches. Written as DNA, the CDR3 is TGTGCCAGCAGCCCGATCAGGGGGATCACTGAAGCTTTCTTT. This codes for CASSPIRGITEAFF.

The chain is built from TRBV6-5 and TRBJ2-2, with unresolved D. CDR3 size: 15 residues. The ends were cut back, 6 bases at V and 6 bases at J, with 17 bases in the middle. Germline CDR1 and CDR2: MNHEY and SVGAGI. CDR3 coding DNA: TGTGCCAGCAGCGAAACGTCGTCGAGATCCGGGGAGCTGTTTTTT. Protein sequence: CASSETSSRSGELFF.

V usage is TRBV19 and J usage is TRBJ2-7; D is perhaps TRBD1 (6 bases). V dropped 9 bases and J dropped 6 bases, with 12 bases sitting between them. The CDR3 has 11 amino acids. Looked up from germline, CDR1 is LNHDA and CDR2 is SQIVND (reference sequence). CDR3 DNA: TGTGCCAGCAAACAGGGCCCCGAGCAGTACTTC. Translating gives CASKQGPEQYF. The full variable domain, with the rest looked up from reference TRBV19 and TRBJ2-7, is DGGITQSPKYLFRKEGQNVTLSCEQNLNHDAMYWYRQDPGQGLRLIYYSQIVNDFQKGDIAEGYSVSREKKESFPLTVTSAQKNPTAFYLCASKQGPEQYFGPGTRLTVT.

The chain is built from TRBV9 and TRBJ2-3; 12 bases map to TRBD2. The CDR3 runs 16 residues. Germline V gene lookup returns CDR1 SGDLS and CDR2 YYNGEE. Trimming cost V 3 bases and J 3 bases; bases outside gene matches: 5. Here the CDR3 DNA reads TGTGCCAGCAGCGACTCCGGGACTAGCGGGACAGATACGCAGTATTTT. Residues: CASSDSGTSGTDTQYF.

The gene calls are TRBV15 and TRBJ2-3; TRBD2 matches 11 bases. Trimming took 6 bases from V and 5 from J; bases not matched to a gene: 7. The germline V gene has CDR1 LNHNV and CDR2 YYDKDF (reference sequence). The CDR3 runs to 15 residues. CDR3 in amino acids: CATSTSGRMGDTQYF. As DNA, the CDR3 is TGTGCCACCAGTACTAGCGGGAGAATGGGAGATACGCAGTATTTT.

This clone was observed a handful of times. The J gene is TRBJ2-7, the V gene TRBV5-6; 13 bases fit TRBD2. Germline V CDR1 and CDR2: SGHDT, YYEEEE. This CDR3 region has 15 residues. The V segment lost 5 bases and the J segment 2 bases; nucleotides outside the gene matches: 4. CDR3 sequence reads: CASRKGLAGAYEQYF. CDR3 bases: TGTGCCAGCAGAAAAGGACTAGCGGGAGCCTACGAGCAGTACTTC. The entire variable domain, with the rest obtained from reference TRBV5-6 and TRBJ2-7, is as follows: DAGVTQSPTHLIKTRGQQVTLRCSPKSGHDTVSWYQQALGQGPQFIFQYYEEEERQRGNFPDRFSGHQFPNYSSELNVNALLLGDSALYLCASRKGLAGAYEQYFGPGTRLTVT.

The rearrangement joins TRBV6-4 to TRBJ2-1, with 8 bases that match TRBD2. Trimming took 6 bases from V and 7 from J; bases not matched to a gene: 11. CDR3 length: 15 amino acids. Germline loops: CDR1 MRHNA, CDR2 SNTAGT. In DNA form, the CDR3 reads TGTGCCAGCAGGACAAGCGGGAGTTTCCCTAATGAGCAGTTCTTC. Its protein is CASRTSGSFPNEQFF.

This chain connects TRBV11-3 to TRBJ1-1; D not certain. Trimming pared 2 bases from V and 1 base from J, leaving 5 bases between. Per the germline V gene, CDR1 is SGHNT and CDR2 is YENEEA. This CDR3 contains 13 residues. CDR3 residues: CASSLNQNTEAFF. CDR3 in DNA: TGTGCCAGCAGCTTAAATCAGAACACTGAAGCTTTCTTT.

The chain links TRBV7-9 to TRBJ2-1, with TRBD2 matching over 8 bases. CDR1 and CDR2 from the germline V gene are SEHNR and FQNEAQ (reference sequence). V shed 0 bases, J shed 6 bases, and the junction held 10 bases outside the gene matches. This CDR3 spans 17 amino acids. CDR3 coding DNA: TGTGCCAGCAGCTTAGCGAGGGGGACTAGTTCTAGCAATGAGCAGTTCTTC. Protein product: CASSLARGTSSSNEQFF.

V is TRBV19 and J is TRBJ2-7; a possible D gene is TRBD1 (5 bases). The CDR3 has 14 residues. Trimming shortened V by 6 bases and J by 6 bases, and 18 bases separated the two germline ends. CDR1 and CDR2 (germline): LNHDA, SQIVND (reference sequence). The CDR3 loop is CASRVSAGRSEQYF. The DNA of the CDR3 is TGTGCCAGTAGAGTATCGGCAGGGCGTAGCGAGCAGTACTTC.

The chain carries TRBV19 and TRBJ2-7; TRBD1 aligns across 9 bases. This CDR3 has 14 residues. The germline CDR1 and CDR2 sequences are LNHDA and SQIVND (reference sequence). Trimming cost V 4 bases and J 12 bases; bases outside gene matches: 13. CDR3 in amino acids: CASSKGPGQGSPYF. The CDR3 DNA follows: TGTGCCAGTAGTAAGGGGCCGGGACAGGGATCTCCGTACTTC.

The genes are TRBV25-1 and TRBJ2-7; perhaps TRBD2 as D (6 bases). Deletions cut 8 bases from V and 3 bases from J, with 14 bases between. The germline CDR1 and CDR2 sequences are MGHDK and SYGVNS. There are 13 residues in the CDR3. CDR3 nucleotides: TGTGCCAGCGTGGCAGCGGGCGGCTACGAGCAGTACTTC. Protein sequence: CASVAAGGYEQYF.

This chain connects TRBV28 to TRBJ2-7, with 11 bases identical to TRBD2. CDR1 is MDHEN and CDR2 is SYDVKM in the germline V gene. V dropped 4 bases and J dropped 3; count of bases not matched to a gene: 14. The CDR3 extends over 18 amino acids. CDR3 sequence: CASSSPTSGRNIVYEQYF. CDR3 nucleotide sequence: TGTGCCAGCAGTTCCCCAACTAGCGGGAGAAATATAGTCTACGAGCAGTACTTC.

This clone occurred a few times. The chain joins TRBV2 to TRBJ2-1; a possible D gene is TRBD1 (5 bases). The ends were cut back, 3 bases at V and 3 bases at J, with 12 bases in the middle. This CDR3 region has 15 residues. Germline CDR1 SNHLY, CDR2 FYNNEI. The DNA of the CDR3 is TGTGCCAGCAGTGACGAAGACGGACACTACAATGAGCAGTTCTTC. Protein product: CASSDEDGHYNEQFF.

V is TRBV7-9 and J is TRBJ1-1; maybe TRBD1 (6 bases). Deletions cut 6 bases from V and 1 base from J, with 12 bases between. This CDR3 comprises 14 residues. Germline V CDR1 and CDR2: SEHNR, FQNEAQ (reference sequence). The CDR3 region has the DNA TGTGCCAGCAGTGAACAGGGATCGAACACTGAAGCTTTCTTT. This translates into CASSEQGSNTEAFF.